This T cell receptor (beta chain) was observed in a study of T and B cells in COVID-19 patients. As for the study in general: COVID-19 patients gave peripheral blood either during active infection or after recovery.

The CDR3 loop spans 12 amino acids. Germline CDR1 is DFQATT and CDR2 is SNEGSKA (reference sequence). The V end was cut by 1 base, the J end by 8 bases, with 11 bases between. BIOMED2 TRB-A/B primer pools were used in multiplex TRB PCR. MiXCR, applied by TCRdb to the multiplex PCR reads, yields one record per CDR3 protein. In the table there are around 21,000 distinct CDR3 sequences, more than 30% of which are singletons. From blood, roughly 240-550 ng of genomic DNA served as TRB template. This sequence joins TRBV20-1 and TRBJ1-2; D call uncertain. This TCR was sampled from a human donor who had recovered from COVID-19. Sequenced sample: blood. The CDR3 protein is CSARGSVWGYTF. In nucleotides, the CDR3 is TGCAGTGCTAGAGGATCCGTCTGGGGCTACACCTTC.